This T cell receptor beta chain was profiled in a study of CD8 T cells in Susac syndrome. Across the study: Within the group of sequenced Susac syndrome patients, roughly six had active disease and eight were in remission. When their blood was taken, patients with Susac syndrome were therapy-naive, taking corticosteroids, or taking intravenous immunoglobulin alone. Broader study findings: The CD4+ T cell repertoire of patients with Susac syndrome showed no detectable clonal expansion.

The germline gives CDR1 GTSNPN, CDR2 SVGIG (reference sequence). Trimming shortened V by 3 bases and J by 2 bases, and 12 bases separated the two germline ends. The CDR3 spans 14 residues. Reverse transcription of about 0.45 to 1 ug RNA was performed with random hexamers. TCRdb redid the calling of the immunoSEQ multiplex PCR reads with MiXCR, one entry per CDR3 protein. The sample consists of about 200,000 distinct CDR3 sequences, around 90% of them appearing once. The sequenced target, TCR beta, came from blood CD8+ and CD4+ T cells. On this clonotype: Its antigen is not identified.

The sequenced material came from CD4+ T cells from PBMCs. The chain couples TRBV30 to TRBJ2-3, with TRBD1 as a possible D gene (5 bases). This receptor was taken from a human donor with Susac syndrome. The CDR3 here is CAWSRQSPTDTQYF. The CDR3 coding sequence is TGTGCCTGGAGCCGACAGTCCCCCACAGATACGCAGTATTTT.